This T cell receptor (beta chain) was retrieved from a study of PD-1 blockade in classical Hodgkin lymphoma (dated by TCRdb to about 2020). About the investigation overall: Nivolumab dosing was 3 mg/kg intravenously every 2 weeks, continuing until either disease progression or unacceptable toxicity. To define a peripheral blood immune signature of response to PD-1 blockade in classical Hodgkin lymphoma, the study combined TCR beta sequencing with CyTOF. Overall results and qualifications from the work: Among trial patients, those achieving complete response had baseline diversity similar to that of newly diagnosed patients, while diversity was significantly lower in partial responders and progressors. Newly diagnosed patients were reported to have lower baseline TCR diversity than healthy donors, and relapsed/refractory patients were reported to have lower baseline TCR diversity still. The study was limited to a single clinical trial cohort, and causes of repertoire differences, possibly disease activity or prior therapy, remained undefined. Patients starting nivolumab less than 1 year after ASCT had lower diversity and were excluded from later analyses to avoid confounding by immune reconstitution. CD4+ but not CD8+ TCR diversity rose significantly by C4D1 (p=0.0027 vs p=0.16), most apparent in complete responders (p=0.02).

As for this clone: Its target antigen remains unknown. Per-nucleotide qualities are absent, and no much larger clonotype sits a single base away.

The germline V gene supplies CDR1 SGHVS and CDR2 FNYEAQ. V loses 1 base, J loses 1 base, and the germline ends lie 15 bases apart. Inclusive of the bounding cysteine and phenylalanine, the CDR3 is 17 residues long. The DNA shown is the 51-base CDR3, in frame from base 1. Genomic DNA was isolated using the Qiagen DNeasy kit from unsorted PBMCs as well as from negatively selected CD4+ and CD8+ fractions. TCR beta CDR3 regions were subjected to amplification by immunoSEQ multiplex PCR with primers that anneal to V and J segments. A synthetic immune receptor repertoire was used to minimize amplification bias, and remaining bias was computationally removed after sequencing. In the source study's methods: Repertoire diversity was quantified as the Shannon entropy index using custom Python scripts. Unsorted, CD4+ and CD8+ repertoires were examined separately, except in combined analyses, for which CD4+ and CD8+ sequences were merged in silico. A clone was considered expanded if an increase in frequency of at least 2-fold after treatment relative to C1D1 was found, and a pseudocount of 0.5 was applied to clones undetected at baseline. Clones with 0 or 1 copy at C1D1 were defined as singleton clones, while clones with 2 or more copies were defined as non-singleton clones. Clones expanded in unsorted samples were labelled as CD4+, CD8+ or unknown by matching protein sequences in sorted samples from the same patient. Wilcoxon tests were applied to paired samples to test diversity changes from C1D1 to C4D1. TCRdb carries this immuneACCESS record with in-frame sequences only. Its versions omit some clonotypes, under half of them owing to an unresolved V gene in the studies checked, with the rest unexplained. D and trimming were read from the DNA, whereas the V and J calls and clone size are those reported in that table. The sample records around 19,000 clones, just over 85% of which are singletons. The ten most abundant clones make up over 10% of the sample.

The time point label on this specimen signifies: cycle 2 day 1 (C2D1) of nivolumab. Every trial patient had relapsed after autologous stem cell transplantation, and cohorts A, B and C differed in prior brentuximab vedotin exposure. The trial cohort comprised 60 or so patients with relapsed/refractory classical Hodgkin lymphoma whose best overall responses were complete response, partial response or progressive disease. Single-agent nivolumab was administered to trial patients in the multi-cohort phase II CheckMate 205 trial. An independent review committee assessed best overall response by applying the 2007 International Working Group response criteria. Trial PBMCs were collected just before the start of nivolumab (C1D1) and during therapy at cycle 2 day 1 and cycle 4 day 1. After peripheral blood was drawn into 8 mL Vacutainer Cell Preparation Tubes, PBMCs were isolated by centrifugation and then cryopreserved.

The sequence is built from TRBV7-6 and TRBJ2-3; the D call is tentative, TRBD1 or TRBD2, as each matches 5 bases. The input for sequencing was peripheral blood mononuclear cells (PBMCs), taken before the second cycle of nivolumab. The receptor comes from a human donor with classical Hodgkin lymphoma. The nucleotide sequence reads TGTGCCAGCAGCTTAGTTCCGGGACGACTTGGCACAGATACGCAGTATTTT. This translates into CASSLVPGRLGTDTQYF. Reference TRBV7-6 and TRBJ2-3 proteins supply the regions before and after the CDR3; the full variable domain is: GAGVSQSPRYKVTKRGQDVALRCDPISGHVSLYWYRQALGQGPEFLTYFNYEAQQDKSGLPNDRFSAERPEGSISTLTIQRTEQRDSAMYRCASSLVPGRLGTDTQYFGPGTRLTVL.